This T cell receptor beta chain was captured by sequencing in a study of T cell repertoires in cytomegalovirus infection. Overall study context: Shared public TCR beta signatures pointed to both CMV infection and a matching HLA type. Findings and caveats of the study: Across the ex vivo response, the dominant clonotypes were HLA-C-restricted CMV-specific TCR beta clonotypes. Cumulative frequency of public TCR beta families picked out carriers of CMV plus the relevant HLA.

This clonotype was found many times. Its antigen is still unknown. In TCRdb, the reads were re-called with MiXCR into one record per CDR3 protein. The repertoire has 200,000 or so distinct CDR3 sequences, roughly 27% of them found once; the top ten carry approximately 30%. The germline V and J ends were trimmed by 1 base and 3 bases, with 22 bases remaining between them. This CDR3 contains 18 residues. Per the germline V gene, CDR1 is SGHTA and CDR2 is FQGNSA. The TCR sequence derives from a human donor in good health (CMV status not recorded). Some clones in this sample may be carry-over from other donors' samples. The V and J genes are TRBV7-2 and TRBJ2-7, with D possibly TRBD2 on 5 matching bases. Sequencing was performed on PBMCs. CDR3 protein: CASSLDGLAISQDYEQYF. CDR3 DNA: TGTGCCAGCAGCTTAGACGGGCTAGCAATTTCCCAGGACTACGAGCAGTACTTC.